The text below deals with one T cell receptor (beta chain). Under the authors' procedure: Amplification with reference gene primers provided the estimates of nucleated cell counts. Data came from immunoSEQ multiplex PCR; TCRdb stores just in-frame clones and leaves some out. V, J and clone size derive from that table, while D and trimming were established from the DNA sequence. The profile covers 65,000 to 75,000 clones, with roughly three quarters appearing a single time and approximately 21% taken by the ten largest. The data derive from a study of blood T cell repertoires in COVID-19. At the level of the study: COVID-19 samples, acute and convalescent, were from the United States, Italy and Spain. PBMCs, B-cell-depleted T cells, or T cells were the source of the cDNA or gDNA that made up the material.

The clonotype originates from a man between 65 and 85 years old with acute or convalescent COVID-19. The sample was peripheral blood.

As DNA, the CDR3 is TGTGCCAGCAGGGCAAGCGAGGGATATACGCAGTATTTT. Translated, it gives CASRASEGYTQYF. The chain recombines TRBV2 with TRBJ2-3; perhaps TRBD2 as D (5 bases). The CDR3 totals 13 residues. The V end was cut by 6 bases, the J end by 7 bases, with 14 bases between. Germline lookup yields CDR1 SNHLY and CDR2 FYNNEI.